The source of this T cell receptor beta chain is a study of blood T cell repertoires in COVID-19. The protocol was immunoSEQ multiplex PCR, while the TCRdb copy is restricted to in-frame clones and leaves out a portion. The sample has about 150,000 clones; roughly 89% are singletons. The receptor was isolated from a woman in her 50s with acute or convalescent COVID-19. Sequencing input: peripheral blood.

CDR3 sequence (DNA): TGTGCCAGCGCCTCGAGAGGGCCTAGGAATTCACCCCTCCACTTT. It is translated as CASASRGPRNSPLHF. The V call is TRBV27, the J call TRBJ1-6; D gene uncertain. Germline CDR1 is MNHEY and CDR2 is SMNVEV (reference sequence). V gave up 8 bases and J gave up 7 bases, with 18 bases separating them. CDR3 length: 15 amino acids.